The 27 T cell receptor beta chains given below trace back to one sample, sequenced in a study of blood T cell repertoires in COVID-19. Assay: immunoSEQ multiplex PCR; the TCRdb copy retains only in-frame clones and omits some. The table includes about 300,000 clones, around 80% detected once. Sequenced sample: peripheral blood. All receptors derive from a woman aged 45-65 years with acute or convalescent COVID-19.

This clone was seen only a few times. The chain uses TRBV4-1 and TRBJ2-4; 12 bases match TRBD2. The trim removed 3 bases at V and 5 bases at J, leaving 5 bases unmatched. CDR1 and CDR2 from the germline V gene are MGHRA and YSYEKL. This CDR3 region has 16 residues. CDR3: CASSQRTSGAQNIQYF. CDR3 DNA: TGCGCCAGCAGCCAGCGGACTAGCGGGGCCCAAAACATTCAGTACTTC.

This chain joins TRBV6-6 and TRBJ1-6; 7 bases are shared with TRBD1. V lost 0 bases and J lost 7; bases outside the gene matches: 6. CDR3 length equals 16 residues. In germline, CDR1 is MNHNY, CDR2 SVGAGI (reference sequence). CDR3: CASSYSWDSLNSPLHF. In DNA, the CDR3 is TGTGCCAGCAGTTACTCGTGGGACAGCCTGAATTCACCCCTCCACTTT.

The chain combines TRBV6-5 with TRBJ2-7, with 8 positions matching TRBD1. Looked up from germline, CDR1 is MNHEY and CDR2 is SVGAGI. This CDR3 spans 14 amino acids. With V trimmed by 7 bases and J by 3 bases, 8 bases remained unmatched. CDR3 amino acids: CASIVGQEIYEQYF. In nucleotides, the CDR3 is TGTGCCAGCATTGTGGGACAGGAGATCTACGAGCAGTACTTC.

The chain carries TRBV27 and TRBJ1-2; 9 bases align to TRBD1. The CDR3 loop spans 12 amino acids. Trimming removed 5 bases from V and 8 bases from J; junction bases left unmatched: 3. Germline V CDR1 and CDR2: MNHEY, SMNVEV (reference sequence). Written as DNA, the CDR3 is TGTGCCAGCAGTGGACAGGGGCAGGGCTACACCTTC. Its translation is CASSGQGQGYTF.

The CDR3 bases are TGTGCCAGCAGCTTAATAGCGGGAGATGAGCAGTTCTTC. It yields the protein CASSLIAGDEQFF. The chain combines TRBV13 with TRBJ2-1; 9 bases match TRBD2. The ends lost 2 bases at V and 8 bases at J; junction bases unmatched: 1. Germline V CDR1 and CDR2: PRHDT, FYEKMQ (reference sequence). The CDR3 sequence is 13 residues long.

V is TRBV12-3 or TRBV12-4 and J is TRBJ2-3, with a tentative D call TRBD2 (6 bases). This CDR3 spans 13 amino acids. V was shortened by 8 bases and J by 7 bases, with 16 bases between the two germline ends. CDR3 loop: CASHLGGAYTQYF. In nucleotides, the CDR3 is TGTGCCAGCCACCTCGGGGGAGCCTATACGCAGTATTTT.

This chain links TRBV11-2 with TRBJ1-2, with 9 bases fitting TRBD1. Germline V gene data show CDR1 as SGHAT and CDR2 as FQNNGV. The CDR3 is 16 residues long. The junction had 10 bases not matched to a gene; V was cut back by 5 bases and J by 3 bases. The chain's CDR3 is CASSPYSGTGYYGYTF. CDR3 bases: TGTGCCAGCAGCCCGTACTCCGGGACAGGGTACTATGGCTACACCTTC.

The chain recombines TRBV6-6 with TRBJ2-2; 8 bases align to TRBD1. Germline CDR1 and CDR2: MNHNY and SVGAGI (reference sequence). The ends lost 6 bases at V and 6 bases at J; junction bases unmatched: 9. The CDR3 contains 15 residues. CDR3 coding DNA: TGTGCCAGCAGCCCTTGGCAGGGGGCTTCCGGGGAGCTGTTTTTT. Translated: CASSPWQGASGELFF.

V is TRBV9 and J is TRBJ2-3, with 13 bases fitting TRBD2. CDR1 and CDR2 (germline): SGDLS, YYNGEE. Trimming at V came to 3 bases and at J to 2 bases, leaving 6 bases not matched to a gene. CDR3 length: 17 residues. CDR3 DNA: TGTGCCAGCAGCGCAGGGACTAGCGGGAAAAACACAGATACGCAGTATTTT. Translating it yields CASSAGTSGKNTDTQYF.

The J gene is TRBJ2-7, the V gene TRBV20-1; possible D gene TRBD1, 5 bases. Germline V lookup: CDR1 DFQATT, CDR2 SNEGSKA (reference sequence). V was pared by 3 bases and J by 3 bases, with 12 bases between. The CDR3 contains 13 residues. The CDR3 protein is CSASGQGGYEQYF. The CDR3 DNA is TGCAGTGCTAGTGGGCAGGGTGGCTACGAGCAGTACTTC.

The chain is built from TRBV30 and TRBJ1-5; perhaps TRBD1 as D (5 bases). This CDR3 is built from 13 residues. Germline values: CDR1 GTSNPN, CDR2 SVGIG (reference sequence). V lost 4 bases and J 4 bases, leaving 11 bases between the germline ends. The CDR3 protein is CAWTQGLNQPQHF. The CDR3 DNA follows: TGTGCCTGGACCCAGGGACTAAATCAGCCCCAGCATTTT.

This CDR3 is CAISGGRDGQFF. The CDR3 DNA is TGTGCCATCAGTGGGGGGAGGGATGGCCAGTTCTTC. The genes are TRBV10-3 and TRBJ2-1; TRBD2 matches 7 bases. After removal of 4 bases from V and 13 bases from J, the junction contained 7 bases not matched to a gene. CDR3 length equals 12 residues. CDR1 and CDR2 (germline): ENHRY, SYGVKD.

This rearrangement joins TRBV3-1 (or the pseudogene TRBV3-2) to TRBJ2-3; 9 nucleotides agree with TRBD1. The germline V gene has CDR1 LGHDT and CDR2 YNNKEL (reference sequence). With V trimmed by 4 bases and J by 3 bases, 8 bases remained unmatched. The CDR3 extends over 16 amino acids. CDR3 residues: CASSRLQGALTDTQYF. The DNA of the CDR3 is TGTGCCAGCAGCCGCCTACAGGGGGCGTTGACAGATACGCAGTATTTT.

This clone was seen more than once but under ten times. J is TRBJ1-6 and V is TRBV9; D remains unclear. V was trimmed by 0 bases and J by 6 bases, leaving 10 bases between them. CDR1 is SGDLS and CDR2 is YYNGEE in the germline V gene. CDR3 size: 15 residues. The CDR3 loop reads CASSVALQTNSPLHF. CDR3 bases: TGTGCCAGCAGCGTAGCCTTACAGACTAATTCACCCCTCCACTTT.

J is TRBJ2-7 and V is TRBV2; TRBD2 aligns across 12 bases. Trimming removed 6 bases from V and 3 bases from J; junction bases left unmatched: 6. The CDR3 totals 15 residues. The germline gives CDR1 SNHLY, CDR2 FYNNEI. The CDR3 sequence: CASRRLAGEHYEQYF. The CDR3 coding sequence is TGTGCCAGCAGGAGACTAGCGGGAGAACACTACGAGCAGTACTTC.

The chain recombines TRBV19 with TRBJ2-7; 7 bases align to TRBD2. The CDR3 extends over 15 amino acids. CDR1 LNHDA and CDR2 SQIVND come from the germline V gene (reference sequence). J was trimmed by 3 bases and V by 4 bases; bases with no gene match: 9. The CDR3 loop reads CASSTNLAVGYEQYF. CDR3 nucleotides: TGTGCCAGTAGTACAAACCTAGCGGTGGGCTACGAGCAGTACTTC.

The J gene is TRBJ1-1, the V gene TRBV4-1; the D gene is possibly TRBD1 (6 bases). The CDR3 is 15 amino acids. Per the germline V gene, CDR1 is MGHRA and CDR2 is YSYEKL. Trimming cost V 2 bases and J 0 bases, with 10 bases left between them. In nucleotides, the CDR3 is TGCGCCAGCAGCCAAACCGGGACACTGAACACTGAAGCTTTCTTT. It codes for CASSQTGTLNTEAFF.

J is TRBJ2-5 and V is TRBV11-2; a possible D gene is TRBD2 (6 bases). This CDR3 spans 14 amino acids. Germline CDR1 and CDR2: SGHAT and FQNNGV. V was cut by 8 bases and J by 7 bases, with 20 bases left in between. The CDR3 coding sequence is TGTGCCAGCGGAGGGCTCGGGTCCGGGGTGACCCAGTACTTC. This sequence encodes CASGGLGSGVTQYF.

In DNA, the CDR3 is TGTGCCAGCGGACAGGGCAATAAAGTCGGAAATTCCTACGAGCAGTACTTC. This translates into CASGQGNKVGNSYEQYF. The chain joins TRBV19 to TRBJ2-7; 8 bases map to TRBD1. CDR3 length: 17 residues. Germline V gives CDR1 LNHDA, CDR2 SQIVND (reference sequence). Unmatched junction bases numbered 17, after V lost 9 bases and J lost 1 base.

The CDR3 DNA sequence: TGCGCCAGCAGTGCCGGGGGGAACTATGGCTACACCTTC. It encodes CASSAGGNYGYTF. The gene calls are TRBV10-2 and TRBJ1-2, with a possible D match to TRBD1 (5 bases). The CDR3 is 13 amino acids. CDR1 and CDR2 (germline): WSHSY, SAAADI. V lost 4 bases and J 2 bases, leaving 8 bases between the germline ends.

This chain links TRBV2 with TRBJ2-3; D is unresolved. CDR3 length: 12 residues. Germline CDR1 SNHLY, CDR2 FYNNEI. V was cut by 6 bases and J by 4 bases, with 8 bases left in between. Here the CDR3 reads CASRPAADTQYF. DNA for the CDR3: TGTGCCAGCAGGCCCGCGGCAGATACGCAGTATTTT.

This clone appeared a few times. The CDR3 nucleotides are TGTGCCAGCAGCGCCGGGACTAGCGGGAGTAGGAACCACGAGCAGTACTTC. Translated, it gives CASSAGTSGSRNHEQYF. The J gene is TRBJ2-7, the V gene TRBV7-2; 14 positions match TRBD2. J lost 5 bases, V lost 5 bases, and 11 bases had no gene match. The CDR3 extends over 17 amino acids. Per germline, CDR1 SGHTA and CDR2 FQGNSA.

The rearrangement joins TRBV7-8 to TRBJ2-5; 9 bases match TRBD2. The CDR3 has 17 residues. Germline assignment: CDR1 SGHVS and CDR2 FQNEAQ. Trimming at V came to 4 bases and at J to 0 bases, leaving 9 bases not matched to a gene. The CDR3 coding sequence is TGTGCCAGCAGCTCCCCTCGGCTAGCGGGGTACCAAGAGACCCAGTACTTC. It is translated as CASSSPRLAGYQETQYF.

J is TRBJ2-3 and V is TRBV9, with TRBD1 as a possible D gene (6 bases). Germline values: CDR1 SGDLS, CDR2 YYNGEE. V lost 4 bases to trimming and J lost 3 bases, with 9 bases between them. The length of the CDR3 is 13 residues. DNA for the CDR3: TGTGCCAGCAGCAGGGGGATAACAGATACGCAGTATTTT. As protein: CASSRGITDTQYF.

The rearrangement joins TRBV2 to TRBJ1-2; 10 bases map to TRBD1. Trimming removed 7 bases from V and 6 bases from J; junction bases left unmatched: 8. This CDR3 has 14 residues. The germline CDR1 and CDR2 sequences are SNHLY and FYNNEI. CDR3 DNA: TGTGCCAGCAATGTCGGGACAGGGGTAAATGGCTACACCTTC. Translating it yields CASNVGTGVNGYTF.

The chain is built from TRBV5-6 and TRBJ1-4; 8 bases map to TRBD1. V was pared by 4 bases and J by 0 bases, with 11 bases of the junction left unmatched. Germline lookup yields CDR1 SGHDT and CDR2 YYEEEE. There are 18 residues in the CDR3. The CDR3 bases are TGTGCCAGCAGCGGATCGGGACAGGCAATTTCAACTAATGAAAAACTGTTTTTT. It translates to CASSGSGQAISTNEKLFF.

This chain links TRBV24-1 with TRBJ1-2, with D uncertain. The germline CDR1 and CDR2 sequences are KGHDR and SFDVKD. This CDR3 region has 14 residues. With 3 bases removed from V and 6 bases from J, the gap between germline ends came to 13 bases. CDR3 DNA: TGTGCCACCAGTGATAATGGACGGAGGGATGGCTACACCTTC. Its translation: CATSDNGRRDGYTF.